Each of the 7 T cell receptor beta chains below was sequenced from the same sample in a study of cytomegalovirus exposure and HLA in healthy donors listed by TCRdb under 2017. Library preparation was by the immunoSEQ multiplex PCR assay. For the multiplex PCR, a mixture combining 60 forward primers for TCR Vbeta segments and 13 reverse primers for TCR Jbeta segments was used. Drawn from immuneACCESS, this table holds only the in-frame rearrangements with V and J called that TCRdb kept. Clones are partly lost; checked studies trace under half to an unresolved V gene and leave the rest unexplained. The table for this sample lists some 130,000 clones; roughly 77% of them were counted only once. In total, the top ten clones hold around 4.8% of the sample. Sequenced input: PBMCs. The receptors shown here come from a man aged 25-45 years in good health.

The CDR3 sequence: CASSQDRASGPSYEQYF. The DNA of the CDR3 is TGTGCCAGCAGCCAAGATCGGGCTAGCGGGCCCTCCTACGAGCAGTACTTC. V usage is TRBV4-2 and J usage is TRBJ2-7, with 8 nucleotides matching TRBD2. From germline, CDR1 is LGHNA and CDR2 YNFKEQ. This CDR3 is 17 amino acids long. V gave up 0 bases and J gave up 0 bases; unmatched junction bases: 7.

This clone was counted a single time. The chain employs TRBV13 and TRBJ2-7, with a tentative D call TRBD1 (6 bases). Germline lookup yields CDR1 PRHDT and CDR2 FYEKMQ (reference sequence). This CDR3 has 13 residues. Trimming took off 5 bases at V and 6 bases at J, with 14 bases between the two ends. The chain's CDR3 is CASSPRGPIEQYF. CDR3 DNA: TGTGCCAGCAGCCCCAGGGGCCCCATCGAGCAGTACTTC.

A few counts support this clone. The chain recombines TRBV18 with TRBJ1-2, with a possible D match to TRBD1 (6 bases). Per germline, CDR1 KGHSH and CDR2 LQKENI. V shed 6 bases and J shed 3 bases, with 11 bases lying between them. CDR3 size: 13 residues. CDR3 region: CASSPGQDYGYTF. The CDR3 DNA sequence: TGTGCCAGCTCGCCGGGACAAGACTATGGCTACACCTTC.

The genes are TRBV18 and TRBJ1-5; 8 bases agree with TRBD1. V was clipped by 2 bases and J by 9 bases; unmatched bases: 9. Germline loops: CDR1 KGHSH, CDR2 LQKENI. This CDR3 has 15 residues. The CDR3 sequence is CASSPVGQGVGPQHF. Written as DNA, the CDR3 is TGTGCCAGCTCACCAGTCGGACAGGGAGTGGGGCCCCAGCATTTT.

In nucleotides, the CDR3 is TGTGCCAGCAGCTTTTCCTTTTACGAGCAGTACTTC. It encodes CASSFSFYEQYF. The chain uses TRBV7-2 and TRBJ2-7; D is unclear. Per the germline V gene, CDR1 is SGHTA and CDR2 is FQGNSA. This CDR3 is 12 amino acids long. Deletions cut 3 bases from V and 4 bases from J, with 7 bases between.

This chain joins TRBV11-3 and TRBJ2-3; D possibly corresponds to TRBD1 (5 bases). Trimming took off 1 base at V and 4 bases at J, with 18 bases between the two ends. Germline assignment: CDR1 SGHNT and CDR2 YENEEA. The CDR3 has 17 amino acids. CDR3 DNA sequence: TGTGCCAGCAGCTTAGGGGTCTGGGGCCTCGAGTCAGATACGCAGTATTTT. This translates into CASSLGVWGLESDTQYF.

The chain couples TRBV28 to TRBJ1-5; D gene unclear. CDR1 is MDHEN and CDR2 is SYDVKM in the germline V gene. Trimming removed 7 bases at V and 2 bases at J, with 15 bases between. This CDR3 is 15 amino acids long. In nucleotides, the CDR3 is TGTGCCAGCATTCCCCAGGCCTTCGGCAATCAGCCCCAGCATTTT. Its translation: CASIPQAFGNQPQHF. The whole variable domain, filled in from reference TRBV28 and TRBJ1-5, reads DVKVTQSSRYLVKRTGEKVFLECVQDMDHENMFWYRQDPGLGLRLIYFSYDVKMKEKGDIPEGYSVSREKKERFSLILESASTNQTSMYLCASIPQAFGNQPQHFGDGTRLSIL.